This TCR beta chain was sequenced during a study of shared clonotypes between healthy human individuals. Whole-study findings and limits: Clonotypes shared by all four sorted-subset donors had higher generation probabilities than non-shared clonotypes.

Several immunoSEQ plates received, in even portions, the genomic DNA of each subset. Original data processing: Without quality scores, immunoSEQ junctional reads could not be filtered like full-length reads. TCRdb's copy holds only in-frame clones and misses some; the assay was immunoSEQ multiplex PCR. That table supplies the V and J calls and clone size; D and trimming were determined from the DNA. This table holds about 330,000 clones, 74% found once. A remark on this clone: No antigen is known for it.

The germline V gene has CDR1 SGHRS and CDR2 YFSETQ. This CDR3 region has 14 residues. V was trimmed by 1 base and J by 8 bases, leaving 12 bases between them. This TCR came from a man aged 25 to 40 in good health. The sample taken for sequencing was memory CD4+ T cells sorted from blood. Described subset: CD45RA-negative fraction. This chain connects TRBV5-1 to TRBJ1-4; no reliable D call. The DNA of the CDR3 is TGCGCCAGCAGCTTGAATGCGGGCCAGGAAAAACTGTTTTTT. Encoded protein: CASSLNAGQEKLFF.